This T cell receptor beta chain was identified during a study of blood T cell repertoires in COVID-19. Turning to the study itself: Sources were T cells, B-cell-depleted T cells, or PBMCs; the material itself was cDNA or gDNA.

Under the authors' procedure: How many nucleated cells were present was estimated from reference gene primer amplification. TCRdb keeps only in-frame clones here, not all; method: immunoSEQ multiplex PCR. The D gene and trimming were derived from the DNA, and the V and J assignments and clone size from that table. The table lists 250,000 or so clones, around 93% of them singletons. Material for sequencing was PBMCs or T cells enriched from blood (not recorded which). The TCR was taken from a man aged 40-49 years who had been exposed to COVID-19.

CDR3 loop: CSVVGLDRGYNEQYF. The DNA for the CDR3 is TGCAGCGTTGTTGGCTTGGACAGGGGATACAACGAGCAGTACTTC. The V call is TRBV29-1, the J call TRBJ2-7; 9 nucleotides agree with TRBD1. Germline V CDR1 and CDR2: SQVTM, ANQGSEA. V lost 4 bases, J lost 5 bases, and 12 bases stayed unmatched. The CDR3 consists of 15 residues.